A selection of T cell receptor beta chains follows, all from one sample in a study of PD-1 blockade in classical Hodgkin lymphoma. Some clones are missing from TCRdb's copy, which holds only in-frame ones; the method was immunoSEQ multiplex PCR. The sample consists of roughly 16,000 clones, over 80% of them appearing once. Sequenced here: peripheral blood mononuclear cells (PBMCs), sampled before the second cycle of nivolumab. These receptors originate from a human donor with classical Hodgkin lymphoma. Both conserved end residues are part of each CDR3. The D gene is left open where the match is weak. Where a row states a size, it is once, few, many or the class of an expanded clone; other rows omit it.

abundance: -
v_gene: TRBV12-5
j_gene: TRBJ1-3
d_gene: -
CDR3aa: CASGLSSSGNTIYF
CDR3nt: TGTGCTAGTGGTTTGAGCAGTTCTGGAAACACCATATATTTT

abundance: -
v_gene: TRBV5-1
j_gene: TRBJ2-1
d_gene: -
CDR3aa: CASSPGTVNEQFF
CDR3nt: TGCGCCAGCAGCCCTGGGACTGTCAATGAGCAGTTCTTC

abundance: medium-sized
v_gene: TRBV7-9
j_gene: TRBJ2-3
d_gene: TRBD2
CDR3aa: CASSFQRGRTDTQYF
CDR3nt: TGTGCCAGCAGCTTCCAGCGGGGACGCACAGATACGCAGTATTTT

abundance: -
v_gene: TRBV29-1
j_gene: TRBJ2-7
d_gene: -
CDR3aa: CSAILTYEQYF
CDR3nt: TGCAGCGCGATTCTAACCTACGAGCAGTACTTC

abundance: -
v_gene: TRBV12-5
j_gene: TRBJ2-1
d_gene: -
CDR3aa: CASGLVIRGRGEQFF
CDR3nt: TGTGCTAGTGGTTTGGTAATCAGGGGCCGGGGTGAGCAGTTCTTC

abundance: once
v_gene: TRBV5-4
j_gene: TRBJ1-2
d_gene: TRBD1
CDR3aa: CASSMTGAQSYGYTF
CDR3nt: TGTGCCAGCAGTATGACAGGGGCGCAATCCTATGGCTACACCTTC

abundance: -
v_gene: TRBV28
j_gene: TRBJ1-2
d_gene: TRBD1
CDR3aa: CASGYRGQGYTF
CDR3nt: TGTGCCAGCGGGTACAGGGGGCAGGGCTACACCTTC

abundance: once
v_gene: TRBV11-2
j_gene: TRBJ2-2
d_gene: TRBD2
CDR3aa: CASTAGAINTGELFF
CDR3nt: TGTGCCAGCACAGCGGGGGCCATTAACACCGGGGAGCTGTTTTTT

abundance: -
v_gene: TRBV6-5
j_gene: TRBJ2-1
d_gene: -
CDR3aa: CASSYSKGGNEQFF
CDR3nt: TGTGCCAGCAGTTACTCGAAGGGAGGCAATGAGCAGTTCTTC

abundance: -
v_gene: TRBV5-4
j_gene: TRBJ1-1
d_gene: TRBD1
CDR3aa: CASSLDRGAEAFF
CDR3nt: TGTGCCAGCAGCTTGGACAGGGGGGCTGAAGCTTTCTTT

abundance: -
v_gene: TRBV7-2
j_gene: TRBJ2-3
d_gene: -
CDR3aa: CASSASTLRDTQYF
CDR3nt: TGTGCCAGCAGTGCCTCGACGCTTAGAGATACGCAGTATTTT

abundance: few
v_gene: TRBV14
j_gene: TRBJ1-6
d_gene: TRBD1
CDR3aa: CASSVGQGYVSPLHF
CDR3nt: TGTGCCAGCAGCGTAGGACAGGGTTACGTTTCACCCCTCCACTTT

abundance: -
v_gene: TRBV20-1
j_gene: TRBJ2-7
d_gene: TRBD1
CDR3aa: CSAEGAREQYF
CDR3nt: TGCAGTGCCGAGGGGGCGCGGGAGCAGTACTTC

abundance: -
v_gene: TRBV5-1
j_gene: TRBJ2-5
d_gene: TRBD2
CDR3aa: CASSLGLAGGQETQYF
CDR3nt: TGCGCCAGCAGCTTGGGTCTAGCGGGGGGCCAAGAGACCCAGTACTTC

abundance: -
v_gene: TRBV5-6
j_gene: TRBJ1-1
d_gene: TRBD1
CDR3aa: CASSLGQGGTEAFF
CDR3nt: TGTGCCAGCAGCTTGGGACAGGGAGGGACTGAAGCTTTCTTT

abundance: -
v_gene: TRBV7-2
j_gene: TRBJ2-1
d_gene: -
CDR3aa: CASSSKGGIAGNEQFF
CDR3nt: TGTGCCAGCAGCTCAAAGGGGGGGATTGCGGGGAATGAGCAGTTCTTC

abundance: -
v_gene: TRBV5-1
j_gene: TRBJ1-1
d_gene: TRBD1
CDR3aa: CASSLRGQGNTEAFF
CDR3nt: TGCGCCAGCAGCTTGAGGGGACAGGGGAACACTGAAGCTTTCTTT

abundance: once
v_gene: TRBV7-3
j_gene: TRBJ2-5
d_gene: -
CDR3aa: CASSLVGGFQETQYF
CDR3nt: TGTGCCAGCAGCTTAGTAGGGGGGTTTCAAGAGACCCAGTACTTC

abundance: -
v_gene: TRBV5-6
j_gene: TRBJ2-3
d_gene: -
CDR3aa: CASRTQGSDTQYF
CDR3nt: TGTGCCAGCAGGACACAGGGTTCAGATACGCAGTATTTT

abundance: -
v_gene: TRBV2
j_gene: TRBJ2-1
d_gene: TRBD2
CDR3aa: CASGHFTSGGTREQFF
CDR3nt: TGTGCCAGCGGCCATTTTACCAGCGGGGGCACTCGGGAGCAGTTCTTC

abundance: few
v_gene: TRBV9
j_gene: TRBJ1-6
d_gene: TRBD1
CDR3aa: CASSVEPGQGGISSYNSPLHF
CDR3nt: TGTGCCAGCAGCGTAGAACCGGGACAGGGGGGAATCAGCTCCTATAATTCACCCCTCCACTTT

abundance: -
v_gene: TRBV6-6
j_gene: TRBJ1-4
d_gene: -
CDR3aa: CASSYFPTTNEKLFF
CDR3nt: TGTGCCAGCAGTTACTTCCCGACAACTAATGAAAAACTGTTTTTT

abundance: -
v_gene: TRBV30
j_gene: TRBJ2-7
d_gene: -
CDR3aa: CAWSPGLGYEQYF
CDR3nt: TGTGCCTGGAGTCCCGGTTTGGGCTACGAGCAGTACTTC

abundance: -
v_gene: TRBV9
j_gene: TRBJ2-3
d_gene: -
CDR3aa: CASSVGVTQKQYF
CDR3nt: TGTGCCAGCAGCGTAGGGGTAACCCAAAAGCAGTATTTT

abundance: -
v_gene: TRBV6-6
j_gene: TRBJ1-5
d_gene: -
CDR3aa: CASSAGPGGGKPQHF
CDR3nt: TGTGCCAGCAGCGCGGGACCGGGAGGAGGGAAGCCCCAGCATTTT

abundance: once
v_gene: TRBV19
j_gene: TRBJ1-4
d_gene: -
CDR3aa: CASSLRGEKLFF
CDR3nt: TGTGCCAGTAGTTTAAGGGGCGAAAAACTGTTTTTT

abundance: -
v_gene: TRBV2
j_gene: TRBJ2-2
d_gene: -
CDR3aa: CASAELGTGELFF
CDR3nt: TGTGCCAGCGCGGAGTTGGGGACCGGGGAGCTGTTTTTT

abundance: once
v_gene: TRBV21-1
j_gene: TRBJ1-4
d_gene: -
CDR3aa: CASSNLRAEGTNEKLFF
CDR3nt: TGTGCCAGCAGCAATTTGAGGGCAGAGGGGACTAATGAAAAACTGTTTTTT

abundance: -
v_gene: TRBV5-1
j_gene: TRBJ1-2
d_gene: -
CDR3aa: CASSNTGIGYGYTF
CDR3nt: TGCGCCAGCAGCAACACCGGGATTGGCTATGGCTACACCTTC

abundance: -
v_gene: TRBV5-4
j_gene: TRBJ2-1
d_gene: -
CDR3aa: CASSRSLDRYNEQFF
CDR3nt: TGTGCCAGCAGCCGCTCACTGGACAGATACAATGAGCAGTTCTTC

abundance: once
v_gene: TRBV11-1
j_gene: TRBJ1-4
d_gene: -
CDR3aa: CASSPRDKNEKLFF
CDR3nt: TGTGCCAGCAGCCCTAGGGACAAGAATGAAAAACTGTTTTTT

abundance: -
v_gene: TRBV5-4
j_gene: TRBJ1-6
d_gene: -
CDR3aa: CASSLRGTQLSPLHF
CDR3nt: TGTGCCAGCAGCCTTCGGGGTACCCAACTATCACCCCTCCACTTT

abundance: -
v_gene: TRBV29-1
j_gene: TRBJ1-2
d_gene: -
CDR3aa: CSVEMGILYGYTF
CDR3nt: TGCAGCGTTGAAATGGGGATCCTTTATGGCTACACCTTC

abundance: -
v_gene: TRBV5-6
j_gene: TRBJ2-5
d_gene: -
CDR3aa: CASSLVEVRETQYF
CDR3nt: TGTGCCAGCAGCCTGGTTGAAGTCCGGGAGACCCAGTACTTC

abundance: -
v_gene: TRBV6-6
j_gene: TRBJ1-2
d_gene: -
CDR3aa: CASRTTDSLYGYTF
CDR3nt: TGTGCCAGCAGAACAACCGACAGCCTCTATGGCTACACCTTC

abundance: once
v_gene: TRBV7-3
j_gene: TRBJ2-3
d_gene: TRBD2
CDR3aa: CASSPLQRGSTDTQYF
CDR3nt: TGTGCCAGCAGCCCCCTGCAGCGGGGTAGCACAGATACGCAGTATTTT

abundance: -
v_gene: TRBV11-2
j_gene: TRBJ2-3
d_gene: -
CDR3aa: CATKFGGVPTDTQYF
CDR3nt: TGTGCCACCAAATTTGGGGGCGTCCCCACAGATACGCAGTATTTT

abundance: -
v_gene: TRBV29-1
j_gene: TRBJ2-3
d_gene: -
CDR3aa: CSVEGGGLFSDTQYF
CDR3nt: TGCAGCGTTGAGGGGGGGGGCCTATTTTCAGATACGCAGTATTTT

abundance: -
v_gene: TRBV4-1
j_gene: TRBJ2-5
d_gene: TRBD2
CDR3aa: CASSRLLAGGQETQYF
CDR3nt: TGCGCCAGCAGCCGACTACTAGCGGGGGGGCAAGAGACCCAGTACTTC

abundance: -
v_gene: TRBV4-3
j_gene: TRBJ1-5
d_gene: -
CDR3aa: CASSQGRGNQPQHF
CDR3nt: TGCGCCAGCAGCCAGGGGCGGGGGAATCAGCCCCAGCATTTT

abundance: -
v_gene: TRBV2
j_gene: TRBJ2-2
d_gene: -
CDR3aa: CAGRLVGNTGELFF
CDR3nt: TGTGCCGGACGACTAGTGGGGAACACCGGGGAGCTGTTTTTT

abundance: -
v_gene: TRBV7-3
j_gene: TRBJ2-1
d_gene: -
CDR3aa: CASSLRGGTEQQFF
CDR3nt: TGTGCCAGCAGCCTAAGGGGCGGTACAGAGCAGCAGTTCTTC

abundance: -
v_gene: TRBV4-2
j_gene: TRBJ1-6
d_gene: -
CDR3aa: CASSPHKGGSSYNSPLHF
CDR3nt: TGTGCCAGCAGCCCCCACAAAGGGGGGAGCTCCTATAATTCACCCCTCCACTTT

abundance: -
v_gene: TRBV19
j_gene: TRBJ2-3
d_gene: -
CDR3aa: CASSIGVISTDTQYF
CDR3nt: TGTGCCAGTAGTATTGGGGTGATTAGCACAGATACGCAGTATTTT

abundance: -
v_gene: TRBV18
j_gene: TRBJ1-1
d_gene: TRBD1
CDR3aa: CASSPHQGGAFVRPNTEAFF
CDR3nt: TGTGCCAGCTCACCCCATCAAGGGGGCGCGTTTGTGAGACCGAACACTGAAGCTTTCTTT

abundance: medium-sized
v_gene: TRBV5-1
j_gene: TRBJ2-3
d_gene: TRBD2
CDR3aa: CASSPNPMTSGGLSTDTQYF
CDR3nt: TGCGCCAGCAGCCCCAATCCAATGACTAGCGGGGGGCTGAGCACAGATACGCAGTATTTT

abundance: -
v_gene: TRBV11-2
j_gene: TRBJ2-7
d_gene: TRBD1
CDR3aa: CASSLGAGGYYEQYF
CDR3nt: TGTGCCAGCAGCTTAGGGGCAGGGGGCTACTACGAGCAGTACTTC

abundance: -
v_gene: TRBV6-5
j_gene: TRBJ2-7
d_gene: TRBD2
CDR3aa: CASSRTSAYEQYF
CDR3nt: TGTGCCAGCAGCCGGACTAGCGCCTACGAGCAGTACTTC

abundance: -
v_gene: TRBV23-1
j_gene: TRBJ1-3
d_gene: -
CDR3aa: CASSRSRKNTIYF
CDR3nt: TGCGCCAGCAGCCGTTCGCGTAAAAACACCATATATTTT

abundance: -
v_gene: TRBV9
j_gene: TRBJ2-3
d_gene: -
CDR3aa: CASSPLEPRRGSGTQYF
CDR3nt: TGTGCCAGCAGCCCTCTGGAGCCGAGGCGGGGTTCGGGTACGCAGTATTTT

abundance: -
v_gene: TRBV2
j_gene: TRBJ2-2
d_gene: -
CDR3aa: CASRAGGNTGELFF
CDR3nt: TGTGCCAGCAGGGCCGGGGGTAACACCGGGGAGCTGTTTTTT

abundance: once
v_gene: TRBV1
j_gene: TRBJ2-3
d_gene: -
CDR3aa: CTSLAGGGVHTQYF
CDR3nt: TGCACCAGCCTTGCAGGGGGGGGTGTGCATACGCAGTATTTT